A single sample is the source of the 14 T cell receptor beta chains below, sequenced in a study of blood T cell repertoires in COVID-19. Profiled with immunoSEQ multiplex PCR; TCRdb holds only in-frame clones, not every one. The data contain around 150,000 clones, 84% of them singletons. Material: peripheral blood. Receptor source: a man in his 70s with acute or convalescent COVID-19.

The chain uses TRBV4-2 and TRBJ1-2; D gene ambiguous. Germline CDR1 reads LGHNA; CDR2 reads YNFKEQ. CDR3 length: 16 amino acids. Trimming removed 4 bases from V and 1 base from J, with 16 bases in between. The CDR3 DNA reads as TGTGCCAGCAGCCCTGGTGTAGTCGGCGGTAACTATGGCTACACCTTC. This translates into CASSPGVVGGNYGYTF.

The sample holds a few counts of this clone. The chain recombines TRBV28 with TRBJ1-5; D is undetermined. Per the germline V gene, CDR1 is MDHEN and CDR2 is SYDVKM. The V end lost 4 bases, the J end lost 6 bases, and 16 bases lay between the germline ends. This CDR3 comprises 15 residues. Written as DNA, the CDR3 is TGTGCCAGCAGTTCGGGAGGGTATTTCGGTCAGCCCCAGCATTTT. This codes for CASSSGGYFGQPQHF.

The chain combines TRBV11-3 with TRBJ2-2, with TRBD1 identical over 7 bases. The CDR3 length is 14 residues. The germline CDR1 and CDR2 sequences are SGHNT and YENEEA. J lost 4 bases, V lost 5 bases, and 4 bases had no gene match. CDR3 protein: CASSIGQVTGELFF. In DNA form, the CDR3 reads TGTGCCAGCAGCATAGGACAGGTCACCGGGGAGCTGTTTTTT.

J is TRBJ2-7 and V is TRBV29-1; 10 bases map to TRBD2. The length of the CDR3 is 14 residues. The V gene end was trimmed by 7 bases and the J gene end by 4 bases; junction bases not matched to a gene: 10. In germline, CDR1 is SQVTM, CDR2 ANQGSEA. CDR3 sequence reads: CSDQRGGLWYEQYF. The CDR3, as DNA: TGCAGCGACCAGCGGGGGGGCCTGTGGTACGAGCAGTACTTC.

This clone has more than one count but fewer than ten. The chain couples TRBV2 to TRBJ2-2; 7 bases line up with TRBD1. The junction had 3 bases not matched to a gene; V was cut back by 7 bases and J by 1 base. The CDR3 extends over 14 amino acids. Germline CDR1 is SNHLY and CDR2 is FYNNEI. The chain's CDR3 is CASMDRRNTGELFF. DNA of the CDR3: TGTGCCAGCATGGACAGGAGGAACACCGGGGAGCTGTTTTTT. Full variable domain (remainder filled in from reference TRBV2 and TRBJ2-2): EPEVTQTPSHQVTQMGQEVILRCVPISNHLYFYWYRQILGQKVEFLVSFYNNEISEKSEIFDDQFSVERPDGSNFTLKIRSTKLEDSAMYFCASMDRRNTGELFFGEGSRLTVL.

CDR3 DNA: TGTGCCAGCAGAGAGAGTCCCGAACGGGGCTACACCTTC. It encodes CASRESPERGYTF. The rearrangement joins TRBV28 to TRBJ1-2; no definite D call. The CDR3 sequence is 13 residues long. Trimming left V 6 bases short and J 8 bases short, with 16 bases between. Per germline, CDR1 MDHEN and CDR2 SYDVKM.

This rearrangement joins TRBV3-1 (or the pseudogene TRBV3-2) to TRBJ1-6, with D unresolved. CDR1 and CDR2 from the germline V gene are LGHDT and YNNKEL (reference sequence). There are 14 residues in the CDR3. V gave up 3 bases and J gave up 12 bases, with 15 bases separating them. The CDR3 nucleotides read TGTGCCAGCAGCCAGGAGGTTTCAGGAGTACCCCTCCACTTT. Its translation is CASSQEVSGVPLHF.

The rearrangement uses TRBV3-1 (or the pseudogene TRBV3-2) and TRBJ1-5; weak D call: TRBD1 (5 bases). The germline V gene encodes CDR1 LGHDT and CDR2 YNNKEL (reference sequence). V lost 2 bases, J lost 6 bases, and 11 bases lay in between. This CDR3 has 14 residues. In DNA, the CDR3 is TGTGCCAGCAGCCAAACTGACGGGGGTCAGCCCCAGCATTTT. This sequence encodes CASSQTDGGQPQHF.

This clone was seen a handful of times. The rearrangement links TRBV5-1 to TRBJ1-1; a weak D match, TRBD1 (5 bases). V shed 0 bases and J shed 0 bases, with 12 bases lying between them. From germline, CDR1 is SGHRS and CDR2 YFSETQ. The CDR3 totals 16 residues. The CDR3 nucleotides read TGCGCCAGCAGCTTGGGAGGGCGGGGGGTGAACACTGAAGCTTTCTTT. It translates to CASSLGGRGVNTEAFF.

The count of this clone is one. The genes are TRBV18 and TRBJ2-3, with TRBD1 as a possible D gene (6 bases). V lost 5 bases, J lost 5 bases, and 8 bases lay in between. Germline V CDR1 and CDR2: KGHSH, LQKENI. The CDR3 runs to 12 residues. DNA of the CDR3: TGTGCCAGCTCAGAGGGGGTAGATACGCAGTATTTT. Translating gives CASSEGVDTQYF.

The V and J genes are TRBV11-2 and TRBJ2-5, with 13 bases matching TRBD2. Trimming took 3 bases from V and 1 from J; bases not matched to a gene: 5. The germline V gene has CDR1 SGHAT and CDR2 FQNNGV. There are 17 residues in the CDR3. CDR3 loop: CASSLAGLAGVQETQYF. The CDR3, as DNA: TGTGCCAGCAGCTTGGCAGGACTAGCGGGGGTCCAAGAGACCCAGTACTTC. The variable domain in full, with the rest retrieved from reference TRBV11-2 and TRBJ2-5, is EAGVAQSPRYKIIEKRQSVAFWCNPISGHATLYWYQQILGQGPKLLIQFQNNGVVDDSQLPKDRFSAERLKGVDSTLKIQPAKLEDSAVYLCASSLAGLAGVQETQYFGPGTRLLVL.

V usage is TRBV2 and J usage is TRBJ1-1; a weak D match, TRBD1 (6 bases). Trimming left V 7 bases short and J 7 bases short, with 10 bases between. Germline V lookup: CDR1 SNHLY, CDR2 FYNNEI. The CDR3 has 11 amino acids. The CDR3 DNA sequence: TGTGCCAGCACCGTGGACAGTGAAGCTTTCTTT. Translated: CASTVDSEAFF.

V gene TRBV3-1 (or the pseudogene TRBV3-2) combines with J gene TRBJ1-5; 8 bases line up with TRBD1. Per germline, CDR1 LGHDT and CDR2 YNNKEL (reference sequence). The CDR3 contains 13 residues. V was clipped by 3 bases and J by 6 bases; unmatched bases: 1. CDR3 protein: CASSQDRAQPQHF. CDR3 in DNA: TGTGCCAGCAGCCAGGACAGGGCTCAGCCCCAGCATTTT.

This clone was seen a few times. DNA for the CDR3: TGTGCCAGCAGTGTTAAGGGGCCAGCGAACACCGGGGAGCTGTTTTTT. It encodes CASSVKGPANTGELFF. The chain uses TRBV6-1 and TRBJ2-2, with D tentatively TRBD1 (5 bases). Germline V CDR1 and CDR2: MNHNS, SASEGT. CDR3 length: 16 residues. Trimming removed 4 bases from V and 0 bases from J, with 12 bases in between.